Shown below are 6 T cell receptor beta chains from a single sample sequenced in a study of blood T cell repertoires in COVID-19. The table came from immunoSEQ multiplex PCR; TCRdb's copy has only in-frame clones and leaves some out. Counted here are about 240,000 clones, about 85% occurring once; the ten biggest clones make up about 7%. The sequencing input was peripheral blood. Receptors were obtained from a man between 60 and 75 years old who had recovered from COVID-19.

J is TRBJ2-3 and V is TRBV6-5, with D perhaps TRBD2 (6 bases). The V and J ends lost 0 bases and 5 bases respectively, with 12 bases between them. The CDR3 consists of 15 residues. CDR1 and CDR2 (germline): MNHEY, SVGAGI. Here the CDR3 reads CASSYSWLGGDTQYF. CDR3 nucleotide sequence: TGTGCCAGCAGTTACTCGTGGTTGGGGGGAGATACGCAGTATTTT.

This chain joins TRBV30 and TRBJ2-7; 7 nucleotides align to TRBD1. Germline assignment: CDR1 GTSNPN and CDR2 SVGIG (reference sequence). V trimming: 8 bases; J trimming: 6 bases; junction bases outside the gene matches: 13. The CDR3 has 13 residues. The CDR3 nucleotides are TGTGCCGGGACCCGACAGGGACGGGGCGAGCAGTACTTC. This codes for CAGTRQGRGEQYF. The complete variable domain, with remaining parts taken from reference TRBV30 and TRBJ2-7, reads SQTIHQWPATLVQPVGSPLSLECTVEGTSNPNLYWYRQAAGRGLQLLFYSVGIGQISSEVPQNLSASRPQDRQFILSSKKLLLSDSGFYLCAGTRQGRGEQYFGPGTRLTVT.

The chain links TRBV9 to TRBJ2-3; TRBD1 aligns across 7 bases. CDR3 length: 16 residues. Trimming cost V 3 bases and J 2 bases; bases outside gene matches: 9. Per the germline V gene, CDR1 is SGDLS and CDR2 is YYNGEE. Here the CDR3 reads CASSGERGLITDTQYF. The CDR3 DNA reads TGTGCCAGCAGCGGAGAGAGGGGGCTGATCACAGATACGCAGTATTTT.

The chain has TRBV2 and TRBJ1-1; the match to TRBD1 covers 9 bases. The germline V gene has CDR1 SNHLY and CDR2 FYNNEI. The CDR3 covers 14 residues. J gave up 4 bases and V 6 bases, and 6 bases lay outside the gene matches. CDR3 amino acids: CASSGTGYVTEAFF. The CDR3 DNA follows: TGTGCCAGCAGCGGGACAGGGTACGTCACTGAAGCTTTCTTT.

The V gene is TRBV18, the J gene TRBJ1-5; 8 bases match TRBD1. Germline trimming cut 3 bases from V and 4 bases from J; bases unmatched to any gene: 2. The CDR3 totals 14 residues. Per the germline V gene, CDR1 is KGHSH and CDR2 is LQKENI. CDR3 protein: CASSPGQENQPQHF. The CDR3 region has the DNA TGTGCCAGCTCACCGGGACAGGAGAATCAGCCCCAGCATTTT.

V and J are TRBV5-6 and TRBJ1-2, with 9 bases that match TRBD1. The CDR3 consists of 15 residues. After removal of 5 bases from V and 2 bases from J, the junction contained 7 bases not matched to a gene. The germline V gene encodes CDR1 SGHDT and CDR2 YYEEEE. The DNA for the CDR3 is TGTGCCAGCAGTTCTCCGGGACAGGGCAACTATGGCTACACCTTC. Its translation is CASSSPGQGNYGYTF.